This T cell receptor beta chain was recorded in a study of shared clonotypes between healthy human individuals. Clones were sequenced by immunoSEQ multiplex PCR, and TCRdb holds only the in-frame ones, with some missing. The sample carries more than 400,000 clones, about 96% recorded once. Germline lookup yields CDR1 ENHRY and CDR2 SYGVKD. J was trimmed by 6 bases and V by 6 bases; bases with no gene match: 9. There are 14 residues in the CDR3. This clonotype originated in a woman aged 30 to 39 in good health. Sequences were obtained from naive CD4+ T cells sorted from blood. The subset was: CD45RA+ positively selected. The chain recombines TRBV10-3 with TRBJ2-3; 7 nucleotides agree with TRBD1. This CDR3 reads CAIRPGGEGDTQYF. The CDR3 nucleotides read TGTGCCATCAGGCCAGGGGGAGAAGGGGATACGCAGTATTTT.